This T cell receptor (beta chain) originates from a study of blood T cell repertoires in COVID-19. Germline V gene lookup returns CDR1 SEHNR and CDR2 FQNEAQ (reference sequence). Trimming left V 1 base short and J 10 bases short, with 7 bases between. The CDR3 contains 11 residues. Profiled with immunoSEQ multiplex PCR; TCRdb holds only in-frame clones, not every one. The sample records about 190,000 clones, about 81% being singletons. The chain combines TRBV7-9 with TRBJ2-5; weak D call: TRBD2 (5 bases). This TCR came from a woman of 80 years or more with COVID-19, enrolled during active disease. The specimen sequenced was peripheral blood. CDR3 nucleotides: TGTGCCAGCAGCTTAGTAGGAGGCCAGTACTTC. Translation: CASSLVGGQYF.